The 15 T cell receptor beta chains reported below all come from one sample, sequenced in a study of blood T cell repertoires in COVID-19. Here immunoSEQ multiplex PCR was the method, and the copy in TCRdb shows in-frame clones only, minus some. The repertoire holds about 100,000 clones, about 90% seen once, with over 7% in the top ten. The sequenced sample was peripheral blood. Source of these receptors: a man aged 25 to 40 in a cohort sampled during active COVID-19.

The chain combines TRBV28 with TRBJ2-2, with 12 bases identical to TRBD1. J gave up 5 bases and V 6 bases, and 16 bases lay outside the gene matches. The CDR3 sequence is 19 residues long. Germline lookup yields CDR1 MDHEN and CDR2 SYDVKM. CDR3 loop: CASSRPGTGGPSRTGELFF. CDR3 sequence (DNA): TGTGCCAGCAGCCGACCCGGGACAGGGGGCCCCTCGAGGACCGGGGAGCTGTTTTTT. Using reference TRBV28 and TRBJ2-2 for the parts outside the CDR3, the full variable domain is DVKVTQSSRYLVKRTGEKVFLECVQDMDHENMFWYRQDPGLGLRLIYFSYDVKMKEKGDIPEGYSVSREKKERFSLILESASTNQTSMYLCASSRPGTGGPSRTGELFFGEGSRLTVL.

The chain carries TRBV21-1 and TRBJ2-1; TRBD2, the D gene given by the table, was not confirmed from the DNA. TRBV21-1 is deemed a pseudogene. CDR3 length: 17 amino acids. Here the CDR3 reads CASSTELLAGGPLKQFF. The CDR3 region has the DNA TGTGCCAGCAGCACCGAACTACTAGCGGGGGGGCCGTTAAAACAGTTCTTC.

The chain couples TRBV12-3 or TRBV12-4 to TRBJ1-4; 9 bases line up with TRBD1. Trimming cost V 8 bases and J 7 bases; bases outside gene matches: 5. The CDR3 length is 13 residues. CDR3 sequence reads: CASRDRESEKLFF. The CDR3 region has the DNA TGTGCCAGCCGGGACAGGGAGTCTGAAAAACTGTTTTTT.

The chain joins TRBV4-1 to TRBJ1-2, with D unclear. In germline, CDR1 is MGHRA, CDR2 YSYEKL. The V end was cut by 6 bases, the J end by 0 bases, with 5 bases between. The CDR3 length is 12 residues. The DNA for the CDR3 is TGCGCCAGCAGGTCAGCTAACTATGGCTACACCTTC. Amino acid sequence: CASRSANYGYTF.

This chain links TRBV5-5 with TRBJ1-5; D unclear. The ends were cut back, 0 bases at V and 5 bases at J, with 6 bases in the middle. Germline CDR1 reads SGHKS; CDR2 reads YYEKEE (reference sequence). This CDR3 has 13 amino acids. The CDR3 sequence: CASSLAGDQPQHF. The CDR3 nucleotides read TGTGCCAGCAGCTTGGCCGGGGATCAGCCCCAGCATTTT.

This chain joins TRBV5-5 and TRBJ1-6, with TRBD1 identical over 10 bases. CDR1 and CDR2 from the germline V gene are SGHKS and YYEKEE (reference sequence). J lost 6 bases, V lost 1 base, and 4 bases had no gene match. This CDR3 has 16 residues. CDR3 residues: CASSLQGQGINSPLHF. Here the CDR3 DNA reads TGTGCCAGCAGCTTGCAGGGACAGGGGATTAATTCACCCCTCCACTTT.

CDR3 nucleotides: TGTGCCAGCAGCTTGACGGGACTCGGGAACACCGGGGAGCTGTTTTTT. Its protein product is CASSLTGLGNTGELFF. The chain recombines TRBV5-6 with TRBJ2-2; D is perhaps TRBD2 (6 bases). This CDR3 contains 16 residues. V lost 1 base and J lost 1, with 11 bases in between. The V gene's germline CDR1 is SGHDT and CDR2 YYEEEE.

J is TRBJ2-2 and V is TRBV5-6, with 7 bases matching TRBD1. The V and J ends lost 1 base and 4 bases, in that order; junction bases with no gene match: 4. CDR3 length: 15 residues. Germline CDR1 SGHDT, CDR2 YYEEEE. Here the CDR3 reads CASSLTGVSTGELFF. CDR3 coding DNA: TGTGCCAGCAGCTTGACAGGGGTGAGCACCGGGGAGCTGTTTTTT.

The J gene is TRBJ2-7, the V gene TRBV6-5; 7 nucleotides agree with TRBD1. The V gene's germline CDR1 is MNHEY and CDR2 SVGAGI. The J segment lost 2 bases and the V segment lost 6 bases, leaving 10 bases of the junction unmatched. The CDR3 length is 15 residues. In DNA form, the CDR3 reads TGTGCCAGCAGGACCGGACAGGCTCCGGCCTACGAGCAGTACTTC. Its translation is CASRTGQAPAYEQYF.

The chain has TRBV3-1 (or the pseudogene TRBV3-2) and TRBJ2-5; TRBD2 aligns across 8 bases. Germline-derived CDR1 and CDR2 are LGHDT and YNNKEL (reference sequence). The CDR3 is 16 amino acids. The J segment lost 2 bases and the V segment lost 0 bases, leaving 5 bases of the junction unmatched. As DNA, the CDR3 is TGTGCCAGCAGCCAAGATGACCGGGGGGGACAAGAGACCCAGTACTTC. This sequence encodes CASSQDDRGGQETQYF.

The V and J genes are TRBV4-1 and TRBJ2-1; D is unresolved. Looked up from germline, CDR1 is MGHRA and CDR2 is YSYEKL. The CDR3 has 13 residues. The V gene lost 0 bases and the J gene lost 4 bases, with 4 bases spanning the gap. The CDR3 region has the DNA TGCGCCAGCAGCCAAGAACTGTACAATGAGCAGTTCTTC. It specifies CASSQELYNEQFF.

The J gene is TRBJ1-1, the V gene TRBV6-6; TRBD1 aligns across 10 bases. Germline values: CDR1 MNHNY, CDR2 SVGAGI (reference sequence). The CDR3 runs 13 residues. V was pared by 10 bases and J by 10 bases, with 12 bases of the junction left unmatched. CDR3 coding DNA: TGTGCCACCCGACCCGGGACAGGGGTTACAGCTTTCTTT. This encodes CATRPGTGVTAFF.

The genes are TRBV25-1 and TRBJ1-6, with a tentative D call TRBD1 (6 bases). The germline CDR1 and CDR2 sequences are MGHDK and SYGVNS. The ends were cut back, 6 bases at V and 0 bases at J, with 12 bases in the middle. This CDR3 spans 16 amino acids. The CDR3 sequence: CASSPPGASYNSPLHF. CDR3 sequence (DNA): TGTGCCAGCAGCCCCCCAGGGGCCTCCTATAATTCACCCCTCCACTTT.

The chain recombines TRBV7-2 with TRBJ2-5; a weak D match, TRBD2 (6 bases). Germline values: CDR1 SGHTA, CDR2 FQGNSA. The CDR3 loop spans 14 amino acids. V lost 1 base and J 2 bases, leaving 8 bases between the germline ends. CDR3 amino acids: CASSLGGDQETQYF. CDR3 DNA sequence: TGTGCCAGCAGCTTAGGCGGGGATCAAGAGACCCAGTACTTC.

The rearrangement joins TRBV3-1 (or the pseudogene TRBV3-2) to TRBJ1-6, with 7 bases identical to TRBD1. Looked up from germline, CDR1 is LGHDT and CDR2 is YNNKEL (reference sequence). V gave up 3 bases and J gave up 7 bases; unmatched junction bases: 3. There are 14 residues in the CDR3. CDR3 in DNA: TGTGCCAGCAGCCACCGGGACAGCAATTCACCCCTCCACTTT. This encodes CASSHRDSNSPLHF.